The source of this TCR beta chain is a study of blood T cell repertoires in COVID-19. In the study overall: COVID-19 samples from acute and convalescent phases originated in the United States, Italy and Spain. Sources were T cells, B-cell-depleted T cells, or PBMCs; the material itself was cDNA or gDNA.

Clones were read by immunoSEQ multiplex PCR, and TCRdb kept only the in-frame ones, dropping some. The sample has tens of thousands of clones, nearly 90% seen once. The germline V gene has CDR1 SGHTA and CDR2 FQGNSA. Trimming took off 5 bases at V and 15 bases at J, with 14 bases between the two ends. This CDR3 has 11 residues. Input material: peripheral blood. This chain connects TRBV7-2 to TRBJ2-1, with D tentatively TRBD2 (6 bases). This receptor was taken from a man between 60 and 70 years old with COVID-19, enrolled during active disease. CDR3 nucleotide sequence: TGTGCCAGCAGCCCCGCGGGACTCATGTTCTTC. It yields the protein CASSPAGLMFF.